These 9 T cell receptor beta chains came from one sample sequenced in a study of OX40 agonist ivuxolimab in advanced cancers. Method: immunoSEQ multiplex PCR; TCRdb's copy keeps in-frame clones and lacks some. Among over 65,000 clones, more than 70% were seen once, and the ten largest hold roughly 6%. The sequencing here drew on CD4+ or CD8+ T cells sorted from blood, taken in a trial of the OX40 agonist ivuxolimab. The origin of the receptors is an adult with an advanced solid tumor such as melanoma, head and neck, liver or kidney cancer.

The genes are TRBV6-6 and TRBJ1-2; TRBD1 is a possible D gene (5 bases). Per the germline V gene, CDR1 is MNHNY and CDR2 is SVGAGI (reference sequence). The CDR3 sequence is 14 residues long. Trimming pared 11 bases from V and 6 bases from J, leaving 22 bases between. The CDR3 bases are TGTGCCCTCTCGGGGACGTCCCGGGGGGATGGCTACACCTTC. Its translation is CALSGTSRGDGYTF.

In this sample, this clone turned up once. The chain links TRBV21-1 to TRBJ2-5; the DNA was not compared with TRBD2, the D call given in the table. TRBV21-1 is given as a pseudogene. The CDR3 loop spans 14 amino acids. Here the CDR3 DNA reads TGTGCCAGCAGCCCCCGGGGGGTCCGAGAGACCCAGTACTTC. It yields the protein CASSPRGVRETQYF.

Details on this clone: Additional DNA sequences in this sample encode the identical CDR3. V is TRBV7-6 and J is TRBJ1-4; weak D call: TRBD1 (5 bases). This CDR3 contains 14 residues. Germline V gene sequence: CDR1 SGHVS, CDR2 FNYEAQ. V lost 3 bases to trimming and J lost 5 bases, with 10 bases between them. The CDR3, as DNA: TGTGCCAGCAGCTTGGGGGGGGGAAATGAAAAACTGTTTTTT. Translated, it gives CASSLGGGNEKLFF.

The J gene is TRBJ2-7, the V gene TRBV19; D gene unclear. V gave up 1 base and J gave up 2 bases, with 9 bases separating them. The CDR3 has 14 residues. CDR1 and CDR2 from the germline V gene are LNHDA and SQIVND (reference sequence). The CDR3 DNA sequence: TGTGCCAGTAGTATAGGGAAGGGAACCTACGAGCAGTACTTC. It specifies CASSIGKGTYEQYF.

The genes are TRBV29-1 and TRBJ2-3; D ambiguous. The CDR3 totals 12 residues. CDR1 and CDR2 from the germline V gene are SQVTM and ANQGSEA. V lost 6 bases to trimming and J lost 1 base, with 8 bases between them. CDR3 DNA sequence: TGCAGCGTCGAGGACGGCACAGATACGCAGTATTTT. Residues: CSVEDGTDTQYF.

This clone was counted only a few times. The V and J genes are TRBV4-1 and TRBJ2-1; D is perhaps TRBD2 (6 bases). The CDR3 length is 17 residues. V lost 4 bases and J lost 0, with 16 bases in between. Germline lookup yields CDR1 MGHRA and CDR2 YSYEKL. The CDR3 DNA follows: TGCGCCAGCAGCCGGTTTGAGGACGGGAGCTCCTACAATGAGCAGTTCTTC. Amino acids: CASSRFEDGSSYNEQFF.

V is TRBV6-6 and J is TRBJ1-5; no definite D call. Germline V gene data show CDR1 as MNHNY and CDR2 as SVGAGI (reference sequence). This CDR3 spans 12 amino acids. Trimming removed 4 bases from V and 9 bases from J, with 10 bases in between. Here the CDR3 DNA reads TGTGCCAGCAGTTTCGAACCTTGGCCCCAGCATTTT. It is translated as CASSFEPWPQHF.

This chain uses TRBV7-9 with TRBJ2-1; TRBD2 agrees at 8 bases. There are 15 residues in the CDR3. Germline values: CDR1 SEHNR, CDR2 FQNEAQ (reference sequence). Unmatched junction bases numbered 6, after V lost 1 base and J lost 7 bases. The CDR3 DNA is TGTGCCAGCAGCTTAGTAGCGGGGTATGGGAATGAGCAGTTCTTC. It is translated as CASSLVAGYGNEQFF.

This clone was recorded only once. This CDR3 is CASSLGQGDTEAFF. The CDR3, as DNA: TGTGCCAGCAGTTTAGGACAGGGGGACACTGAAGCTTTCTTT. The chain recombines TRBV27 with TRBJ1-1; TRBD1 matches 10 bases. CDR3 size: 14 residues. Trimming at V came to 2 bases and at J to 3 bases, leaving 0 bases not matched to a gene. CDR1 and CDR2 (germline): MNHEY, SMNVEV (reference sequence).